This TCR beta chain is drawn from a study of radiation and T cells in renal cell carcinoma (TCRdb year 2020). In terms of the full investigation: The samples were drawn from a clinical trial, where primary renal cell carcinomas were treated with 15 Gy of stereotactic body radiation therapy and then removed by nephrectomy 4 weeks afterward. In total, some 50 samples underwent TCR beta sequencing: around 25 tumors plus 27 peripheral blood samples. Across all 55 or so samples, several million unique CDR3 nucleotide sequences, encoding roughly 3 million unique CDR3 amino acid sequences, were identified.

The CDR3 runs 14 residues from the cysteine to the phenylalanine. CDR3 DNA only is kept here, 42 bases in frame from base 1. The V end loses 3 bases and the J end loses 4 bases, and a stretch of 14 bases separates them. CDR1 and CDR2 are drawn from the germline V gene: SGHRS, YFSETQ. Comment on this clone: The clone's antigen remains unknown. Base quality data are lacking; no much larger clone is found one base away.

The sample's time point, from its label and the paper: baseline pretreatment blood. What the treatment or condition label conveys for this sample: 15 Gy SBRT to primary tumor, nephrectomy 4 weeks later. To track tumor-enriched clonotypes, serial peripheral blood was sampled from radiation-treated patients at baseline and at 2 weeks and 4 weeks after SBRT. Renal cell carcinoma with clear cell pathology was present in all patients. Genomic DNA for TCR sequencing was prepared using the QIAamp DNA Blood Mini Kit (Qiagen). The analyses included just those samples that passed every quality control check. Summary of the overall study and its limitations: Dynamics of the blood repertoire were not tracked past 4 weeks after treatment. With a single-armed trial design, the study had no way to address how radiation dose or scheduling affects the TCR repertoire. In blood, the top tumor clonotypes increased from baseline to 2 weeks after radiation and then shrank by 4 weeks, which suggests a temporary expansion of tumor-resident clones. Because pretreatment tumor biopsies were not available, the study could not determine whether clonotypes were already present within the tumor at baseline.

TCR beta libraries were generated from genomic DNA with the immunoSEQ kit, following the manufacturer's recommendations. For library preparation, a first multiplex PCR was performed with proprietary primers, followed by a second PCR in which unique barcodes were added, and bead cleanups were performed after each round. A positive control reaction and a negative control reaction, both provided in the kit, were run with every batch of samples. The final libraries were assessed on an Agilent 4200 TapeStation D1000 ScreenTape, pooled by volume, and quantified by qPCR. An Illumina NextSeq500 fitted with a MidOutput 150-cycle cartridge performed the sequencing, running 156 Read1 cycles and 15 Index1 cycles with the kit's custom primers. The pooled library was loaded at 0.75 to 1 pM, and roughly 20% PhiX control was spiked in. In the source study's methods: Vendor-processed data were analyzed in R, with a clonotype defined as all T cells sharing the same CDR3 nucleotide sequence. For clone abundance analyses, frequencies were normalized to the 10,000 most abundant clones in each sample. Public T cell clones, averaging fewer than five per sample, were removed before analysis. Tumor-enriched clonotypes and baseline blood-enriched clonotypes were defined as those with an abundance difference of at least 32-fold between compartments. A beta-binomial differential abundance model was used to identify clonotypes that expanded or contracted between blood time points. Similarity between tumor and blood repertoires was quantified using the Baroni-Urbani and Buser coefficient, and groups were compared with two-tailed Wilcoxon tests in R. TCRdb provides this immuneACCESS table in a form limited to in-frame rearrangements. Some clones are lacking; in checked studies, under half of them reflect an unresolved V gene, and why the rest are absent is not known. V and J calls and clone size come straight from that table; D and trimming were deduced from the DNA. This sample gives some 150,000 clones in total; 70% to 90% of them show up just once. About 12% of the sample is held by the ten biggest clonotypes.

This material consisted of blood, taken from a patient whose treatment included radiotherapy and nephrectomy. The origin of this receptor is a woman aged 50 to 60 with renal cell carcinoma. The V gene is TRBV5-1 and the J gene is TRBJ2-7; matching of 6 bases hints at TRBD2 as the D gene. The sequenced DNA is TGCGCCAGCAGCTCGGGGGACCATAGATACGAGCAGTACTTC. Translated, this gives CASSSGDHRYEQYF.